These T cell receptor beta chains were read from a single sample in a study of T-cell memory formation after mild COVID-19. Using its own MiXCR run on the 5' RACE reads, TCRdb lists one record per CDR3 protein. The sample consists of hundreds of thousands of distinct CDR3 sequences, about 23% of them appearing once. The sample comprised PBMCs or a T cell subset sorted from them (not recorded which). The receptors derive from an adult woman who had mild COVID-19 (a few samples of this study predate the infection). Cell type and time point are not known. Each CDR3 is given with its conserved first and last residue. Each record gives: clone size, D gene, V gene, J gene, CDR3 DNA, CDR3 protein. A D gene is named only where the DNA matches it firmly. Size tells how often a clone was seen (once, few, many) or the class of an expanded clone, and some rows leave it out.

-	TRBD1	TRBV7-6	TRBJ2-7	TGTGCCAGCAGCTTCCCAGGGGGCGGGGCCGGCGAGCAGTACTTC	CASSFPGGGAGEQYF
-	TRBD2	TRBV20-1	TRBJ2-2	TGCAGTGCTAGAGATGTCCTAGCGGGAGCCGGGGAGCTGTTTTTT	CSARDVLAGAGELFF
few	-	TRBV29-1	TRBJ2-3	TGCAGCGTTGAAGATCTCGGGACCTCAGATACGCAGTATTTT	CSVEDLGTSDTQYF
-	-	TRBV5-1	TRBJ2-7	TGCGCCAGCAGCCCTGGAGGGTCAGGCTACGAGCAGTACTTC	CASSPGGSGYEQYF
many	TRBD2	TRBV12-3/TRBV12-4	TRBJ2-3	TGTGCCAGCAGTCCTTCTTTAGCGGGAGGATCCACAGATACGCAGTATTTT	CASSPSLAGGSTDTQYF
once	-	TRBV6-6	TRBJ2-7	TGTGCCAGCAGTGGACCGTCCGAGCAGTACTTC	CASSGPSEQYF
-	TRBD2	TRBV6-2/TRBV6-3	TRBJ2-7	TGTGCCAGCAGACCCCTGGTAGCGGGGGCCACCTCCTACGAGCAGTACTTC	CASRPLVAGATSYEQYF
few	-	TRBV23-1	TRBJ2-7	TGCGCCAGCAGTCAATGGCAGAGCTCCTACGAGCAGTACTTC	CASSQWQSSYEQYF
few	-	TRBV6-5	TRBJ1-2	TGTGCCACCCATCCGGGGGGCGCGGTCAGTGGCTACACCTTC	CATHPGGAVSGYTF
-	TRBD2	TRBV7-3	TRBJ2-3	TGTGCCAGCAGCCAAGGGGCGGGGGGGCCCTCAGATACGCAGTATTTT	CASSQGAGGPSDTQYF
-	-	TRBV24-1	TRBJ2-1	TGTGCCACCAGTGATCCCCTGAGGGAGCAGTTCTTC	CATSDPLREQFF
-	-	TRBV6-2/TRBV6-3	TRBJ2-1	TGTGCCAGCAGTTACTCGTCACTTAGACTCTACAATGAGCAGTTCTTC	CASSYSSLRLYNEQFF
-	-	TRBV15	TRBJ2-7	TGTGCCACCAGCAGAGATCAGGTTTCCTACGAGCAGTACTTC	CATSRDQVSYEQYF
-	TRBD2	TRBV12-3/TRBV12-4	TRBJ2-7	TGTGCCAGCAGTTCCGGGACTACATGGTACGAGCAGTACTTC	CASSSGTTWYEQYF